The next 12 T cell receptor beta chains were all read from a single sample in a study of cytomegalovirus exposure and HLA in healthy donors. Measured with immunoSEQ multiplex PCR; TCRdb has only the in-frame clones, and not every one. The sample has 150,000 to 200,000 clones, around 80% seen once; the top ten hold around 1.3%. Source material: PBMCs. The receptor set was obtained from a woman aged 30 to 39 in good health and CMV-seronegative.

CDR3: CASSLERGGVTGYTF. The CDR3, as DNA: TGTGCCAGCAGCTTAGAGCGAGGGGGCGTGACAGGCTACACCTTC. The chain links TRBV7-2 to TRBJ1-2; TRBD1 matches at 7 bases. CDR1 SGHTA and CDR2 FQGNSA come from the germline V gene. Trimming cost V 1 base and J 8 bases; bases outside gene matches: 10. The CDR3 is 15 residues long.

V usage is TRBV28 and J usage is TRBJ1-5; 9 nucleotides line up with TRBD1. CDR3 size: 16 residues. The J segment lost 2 bases and the V segment lost 4 bases, leaving 6 bases of the junction unmatched. Germline V gene data show CDR1 as MDHEN and CDR2 as SYDVKM. The CDR3 DNA reads as TGTGCCAGCAGTTCGGGACAGGGATACGGCAATCAGCCCCAGCATTTT. Its protein product is CASSSGQGYGNQPQHF.

V usage is TRBV30 and J usage is TRBJ1-4; 11 nucleotides match TRBD1. The CDR3 runs 16 residues. Germline V gene sequence: CDR1 GTSNPN, CDR2 SVGIG (reference sequence). V trimming: 4 bases; J trimming: 7 bases; junction bases outside the gene matches: 11. CDR3 region: CAWTTGTGGVGEKLFF. The CDR3 DNA is TGTGCCTGGACTACCGGGACAGGGGGTGTGGGTGAAAAACTGTTTTTT.

The chain joins TRBV7-6 to TRBJ1-1; TRBD1 is a possible D gene (5 bases). The germline V gene has CDR1 SGHVS and CDR2 FNYEAQ. The CDR3 has 14 amino acids. With 3 bases removed from V and 4 bases from J, the gap between germline ends came to 12 bases. CDR3 in DNA: TGTGCCAGCAGCTTCGGGGGTATCGGCACTGAAGCTTTCTTT. Translating it yields CASSFGGIGTEAFF.

The V and J genes are TRBV30 and TRBJ1-2; 7 bases map to TRBD1. With V trimmed by 4 bases and J by 4 bases, 6 bases remained unmatched. The CDR3 is 13 amino acids. From germline, CDR1 is GTSNPN and CDR2 SVGIG (reference sequence). The chain's CDR3 is CAWNDDRAYGYTF. CDR3 coding DNA: TGTGCCTGGAACGACGACAGGGCCTATGGCTACACCTTC. Based on the CDR3 plus reference TRBV30 and TRBJ1-2, the full variable domain is SQTIHQWPATLVQPVGSPLSLECTVEGTSNPNLYWYRQAAGRGLQLLFYSVGIGQISSEVPQNLSASRPQDRQFILSSKKLLLSDSGFYLCAWNDDRAYGYTFGSGTRLTVV.

The gene calls are TRBV2 and TRBJ1-6; tentative D call: TRBD1 (6 bases). In germline, CDR1 is SNHLY, CDR2 FYNNEI. V was cut by 3 bases and J by 4 bases, with 13 bases left in between. This CDR3 spans 16 amino acids. CDR3 DNA sequence: TGTGCCAGCAGTGACGGGGGAGGGGGTTATAATTCACCCCTCCACTTT. Translating gives CASSDGGGGYNSPLHF.

This chain connects TRBV6-5 to TRBJ2-7; D ambiguous. The CDR3 has 10 amino acids. The ends were cut back, 6 bases at V and 6 bases at J, with 6 bases in the middle. Looked up from germline, CDR1 is MNHEY and CDR2 is SVGAGI. The CDR3 DNA sequence: TGTGCCAGCAGCCCTCCCGAGCAGTACTTC. This sequence encodes CASSPPEQYF.

The rearrangement uses TRBV4-1 and TRBJ1-1; D perhaps matches TRBD1 (5 bases). Germline-derived CDR1 and CDR2 are MGHRA and YSYEKL. V gave up 5 bases and J gave up 2 bases, with 15 bases separating them. The CDR3 is 15 residues long. For the CDR3, the DNA is TGCGCCAGCAGCGTAACGGGACTGTCAAACACTGAAGCTTTCTTT. Translated, it gives CASSVTGLSNTEAFF.

This rearrangement joins TRBV7-2 to TRBJ1-4; D is uncertain. Trimming left V 2 bases short and J 8 bases short, with 12 bases between. Germline V lookup: CDR1 SGHTA, CDR2 FQGNSA. The CDR3 sequence is 14 residues long. The CDR3 nucleotides read TGTGCCAGCAGCTTATTTGTGTTACAAGAAAAACTGTTTTTT. Its translation: CASSLFVLQEKLFF.

This clone appeared a few times. The chain carries TRBV19 and TRBJ2-3; maybe TRBD2 (5 bases). Looked up from germline, CDR1 is LNHDA and CDR2 is SQIVND (reference sequence). The V and J ends lost 5 bases and 5 bases respectively, with 5 bases between them. CDR3 size: 11 residues. The CDR3 sequence: CASSREDTQYF. DNA of the CDR3: TGTGCCAGTAGTCGGGAAGATACGCAGTATTTT.

This chain connects TRBV7-9 to TRBJ2-2; 9 positions match TRBD1. CDR3 length: 15 amino acids. CDR1 and CDR2 from the germline V gene are SEHNR and FQNEAQ (reference sequence). J lost 4 bases, V lost 4 bases, and 4 bases had no gene match. This CDR3 is CASSSGTGTTGELFF. The CDR3 region has the DNA TGTGCCAGCAGCTCAGGGACAGGGACCACCGGGGAGCTGTTTTTT.

The chain recombines TRBV27 with TRBJ2-7, with a possible D match to TRBD1 (6 bases). Germline CDR1 is MNHEY and CDR2 is SMNVEV (reference sequence). V lost 5 bases to trimming and J lost 1 base, with 15 bases between them. This CDR3 is built from 15 residues. CDR3 in DNA: TGTGCCAGCAGTCTCTACAGGGCTCGATCCTACGAGCAGTACTTC. It codes for CASSLYRARSYEQYF.